Listed here are 5 T cell receptor beta chains from one sample, sequenced in a study of early T cells in non-severe SARS-CoV-2 infection. TCRdb re-called the 5' RACE reads through MiXCR, storing one row per CDR3 protein. The table includes about 110,000 distinct CDR3 sequences, 9% to 14% detected once. The sequencing sample was made of whole blood. Every receptor here comes from an adult who was a healthcare worker with PCR-confirmed SARS-CoV-2 infection or an uninfected control (not recorded which).

The chain uses TRBV28 and TRBJ2-1; D assignment may be TRBD1 or TRBD2 (5 bases each). The CDR3 spans 15 residues. V was pared by 0 bases and J by 6 bases, with 12 bases between. CDR1 MDHEN and CDR2 SYDVKM come from the germline V gene. For the CDR3, the DNA is TGTGCCAGCAGTTTATGGGGACCTCCTATCAATGAGCAGTTCTTC. It yields the protein CASSLWGPPINEQFF.

The table lists this clonotype with many counts. The chain uses TRBV10-2 and TRBJ2-1; 7 nucleotides line up with TRBD1. Germline-derived CDR1 and CDR2 are WSHSY and SAAADI. The CDR3 runs to 12 residues. Unmatched junction bases numbered 4, after V lost 8 bases and J lost 6 bases. The CDR3 sequence is CASSDRANEQFF. In DNA form, the CDR3 reads TGCGCCAGCTCCGACAGGGCCAATGAGCAGTTCTTC.

This clonotype showed up many times. The V and J genes are TRBV3-2 and TRBJ2-7; TRBD1, the D gene given by the table, was not confirmed from the DNA. TRBV3-2 represents a pseudogene. This CDR3 has 14 residues. The DNA for the CDR3 is TGTGCCAGCAGCCAAGGAGGCGCTAACTACGAGCAGTACTTC. Its translation: CASSQGGANYEQYF.

This clonotype has at least ten counts. The gene calls are TRBV4-1 and TRBJ2-7; D perhaps matches TRBD2 (5 bases). Per germline, CDR1 MGHRA and CDR2 YSYEKL. The CDR3 totals 14 residues. V was trimmed by 1 base and J by 7 bases, leaving 14 bases between them. CDR3 nucleotides: TGCGCCAGCAGCCAAGCCTCCGTGCCGGGGGAGCAGTACTTC. It is translated as CASSQASVPGEQYF.

The chain has TRBV10-3 and TRBJ2-2; D remains unclear. V gave up 6 bases and J gave up 2 bases, with 7 bases separating them. Germline CDR1 and CDR2: ENHRY and SYGVKD. The CDR3 sequence is 13 residues long. The CDR3 sequence is CAIRPTNTGELFF. CDR3 coding DNA: TGTGCCATCAGACCGACTAACACCGGGGAGCTGTTTTTT.